This entry lists 3 T cell receptor beta chains sequenced from one sample in a study of OX40 agonist ivuxolimab in advanced cancers. Library preparation was by the immunoSEQ multiplex PCR assay. TCRdb stores this immuneACCESS table with in-frame sequences only. Part of the clones is absent; in the studies checked, under half of the shortfall reflects unresolved V genes, and no reason is known for the rest. The sample table contains some 90,000 clones; only one count was recorded for about nine tenths of them. The ten largest clones add up to about 0.3% of the sample. The source was CD4+ or CD8+ T cells sorted from blood, collected in a trial of the OX40 agonist ivuxolimab. These receptors were collected from an adult with an advanced solid tumor such as melanoma, head and neck, liver or kidney cancer.

This clone was seen only a few times. This sample also contains other DNA sequences that code for the same CDR3. The chain employs TRBV5-1 and TRBJ1-1; the match to TRBD1 covers 7 bases. The CDR3 spans 14 residues. After removal of 0 bases from V and 4 bases from J, the junction contained 3 bases not matched to a gene. In germline, CDR1 is SGHRS, CDR2 YFSETQ. CDR3: CASSLDRGGTEAFF. CDR3 in DNA: TGCGCCAGCAGCTTGGACAGGGGCGGCACTGAAGCTTTCTTT. The variable domain in full, with the rest retrieved from reference TRBV5-1 and TRBJ1-1, is KAGVTQTPRYLIKTRGQQVTLSCSPISGHRSVSWYQQTPGQGLQFLFEYFSETQRNKGNFPGRFSGRQFSNSRSEMNVSTLELGDSALYLCASSLDRGGTEAFFGQGTRLTVV.

The CDR3 is CSVEGAFGGARSNQPQHF. The CDR3 DNA reads TGCAGCGTTGAAGGGGCGTTTGGGGGGGCGCGAAGCAATCAGCCCCAGCATTTT. The chain uses TRBV29-1 and TRBJ1-5, with D perhaps TRBD1 (6 bases). The CDR3 sequence is 18 residues long. CDR1 is SQVTM and CDR2 is ANQGSEA in the germline V gene. Trimming removed 1 base from V and 1 base from J, with 20 bases in between.

This clone has just one count. The chain joins TRBV9 to TRBJ1-2; TRBD1 agrees at 10 bases. Germline assignment: CDR1 SGDLS and CDR2 YYNGEE. The trim removed 0 bases at V and 3 bases at J, leaving 5 bases unmatched. The CDR3 has 16 amino acids. CDR3 amino acids: CASSVGLGTGDYGYTF. CDR3 DNA: TGTGCCAGCAGCGTAGGTCTCGGGACAGGGGACTATGGCTACACCTTC.